This T cell receptor beta chain was sequenced in a study of cytomegalovirus exposure and HLA in healthy donors. Findings of the study overall: Most TCR beta V segments were productive about 87% or about 30% of the time in an earlier analysis. Sequencing likely caused a cluster of highly shared sequence variants. The study dropped some indistinguishable V segments, TRBV6-2 and TRBV6-3 among them. Researchers reported in a later analysis that common viral pathogens appeared linked to several top clusters.

The sample holds one count of this clone. Its antigen is undetermined. This CDR3 has 15 amino acids. The germline V gene encodes CDR1 MNHEY and CDR2 SMNVEV (reference sequence). Trimming took 6 bases from V and 8 from J; bases not matched to a gene: 10. Both 60 Vbeta primers and 13 Jbeta primers went into the PCR. This table comes from immunoSEQ multiplex PCR, and its TCRdb copy is limited to in-frame clones, with some not included. The sample lists some 150,000 clones, 75% to 80% occurring once. The sequenced sample consisted of PBMCs. The chain joins TRBV27 to TRBJ1-4; TRBD1 agrees at 9 bases. This sequence originates from a man in his forties or fifties in good health and CMV-seropositive. The CDR3 nucleotides are TGTGCCAGCAGAACCGGGACAGGGAGTCGAGAAAAACTGTTTTTT. It is translated as CASRTGTGSREKLFF.